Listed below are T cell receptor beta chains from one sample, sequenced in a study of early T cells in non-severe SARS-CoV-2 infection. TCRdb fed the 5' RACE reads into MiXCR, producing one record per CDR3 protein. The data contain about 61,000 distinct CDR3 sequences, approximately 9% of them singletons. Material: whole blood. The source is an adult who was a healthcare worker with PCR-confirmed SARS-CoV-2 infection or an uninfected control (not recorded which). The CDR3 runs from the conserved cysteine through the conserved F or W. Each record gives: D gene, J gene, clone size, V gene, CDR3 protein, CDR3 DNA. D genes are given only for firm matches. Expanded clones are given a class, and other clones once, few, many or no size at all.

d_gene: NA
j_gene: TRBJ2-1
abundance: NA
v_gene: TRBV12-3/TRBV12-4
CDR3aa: CASRQAPGGQGRSEQFF
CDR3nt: TGTGCCAGCAGGCAGGCCCCTGGAGGGCAGGGTAGGAGTGAGCAGTTCTTC

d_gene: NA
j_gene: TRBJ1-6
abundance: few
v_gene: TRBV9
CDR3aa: CASSVDEGGPFFPLHF
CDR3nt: TGTGCCAGCAGCGTAGATGAGGGGGGGCCGTTTTTTCCCCTCCACTTT

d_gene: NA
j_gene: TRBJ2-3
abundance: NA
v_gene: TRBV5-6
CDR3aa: CASSFRGSDTQYF
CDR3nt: TGTGCCAGCAGCTTCCGGGGGTCAGATACGCAGTATTTT

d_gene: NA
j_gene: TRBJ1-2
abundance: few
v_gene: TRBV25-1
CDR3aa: CASMDSLSYGYTF
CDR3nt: TGTGCCAGCATGGACAGCCTCAGCTATGGCTACACCTTC

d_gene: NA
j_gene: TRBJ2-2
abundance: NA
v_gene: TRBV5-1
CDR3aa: CASSLAGVGGELFF
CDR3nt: TGCGCCAGCAGCTTGGCCGGGGTTGGCGGGGAGCTGTTTTTT

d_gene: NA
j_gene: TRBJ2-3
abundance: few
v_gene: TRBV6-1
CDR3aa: CASSDASGSSTDTQYF
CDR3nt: TGTGCCAGCAGTGATGCGTCGGGCTCTAGCACAGATACGCAGTATTTT

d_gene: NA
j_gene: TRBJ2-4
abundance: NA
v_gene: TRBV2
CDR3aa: CASSVSIPKNIQYF
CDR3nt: TGTGCCAGCAGTGTCAGCATCCCGAAAAACATTCAGTACTTC

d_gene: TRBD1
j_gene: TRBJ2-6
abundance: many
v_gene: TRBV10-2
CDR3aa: CAVDRVGANVLTF
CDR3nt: TGCGCCGTCGACAGGGTCGGGGCCAACGTCCTGACTTTC

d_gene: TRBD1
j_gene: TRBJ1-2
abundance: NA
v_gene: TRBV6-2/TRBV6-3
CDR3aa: CASRYRGRYGYTF
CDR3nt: TGTGCCAGCAGGTACAGGGGACGCTATGGCTACACCTTC

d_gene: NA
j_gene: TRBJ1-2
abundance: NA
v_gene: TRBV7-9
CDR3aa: CASSPLVGYSGYTF
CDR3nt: TGTGCCAGCAGCCCTCTTGTAGGGTACAGTGGCTACACCTTC

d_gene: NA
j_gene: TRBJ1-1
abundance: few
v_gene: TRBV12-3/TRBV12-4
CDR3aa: CASTSPRQLNTEAFF
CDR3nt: TGTGCCAGCACCTCCCCTCGACAGCTCAACACTGAAGCTTTCTTT

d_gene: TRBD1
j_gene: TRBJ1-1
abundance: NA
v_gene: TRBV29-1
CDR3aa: CSVVEQGTNTEAFF
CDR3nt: TGCAGCGTCGTAGAACAGGGGACAAACACTGAAGCTTTCTTT

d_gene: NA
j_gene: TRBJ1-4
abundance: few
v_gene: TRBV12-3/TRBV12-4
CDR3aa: CASSPAGSEKLFF
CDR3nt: TGTGCCAGCAGTCCCGCGGGCAGTGAAAAACTGTTTTTT

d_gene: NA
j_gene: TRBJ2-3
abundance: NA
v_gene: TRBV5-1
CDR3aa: CASSYRDGQDTQYF
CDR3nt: TGCGCCAGCAGCTACAGGGACGGCCAAGATACGCAGTATTTT

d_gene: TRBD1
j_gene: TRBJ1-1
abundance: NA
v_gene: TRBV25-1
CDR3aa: CASRQTGRNTEAFF
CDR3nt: TGTGCCAGCAGACAGACAGGGCGGAACACTGAAGCTTTCTTT

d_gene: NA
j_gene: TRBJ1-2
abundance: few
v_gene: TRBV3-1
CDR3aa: CASSQGQTGIYGYTF
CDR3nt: TGTGCCAGCAGCCAAGGCCAGACAGGAATCTATGGCTACACCTTC

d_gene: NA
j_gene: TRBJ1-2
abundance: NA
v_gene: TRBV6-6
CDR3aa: CASSPRGSLYGYTF
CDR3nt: TGTGCCAGCAGCCCCCGGGGGTCCCTCTATGGCTACACCTTC

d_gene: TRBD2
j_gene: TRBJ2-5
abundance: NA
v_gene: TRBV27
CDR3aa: CASNNIPSGGVKETQYF
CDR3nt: TGTGCCAGCAATAACATCCCTAGCGGGGGGGTGAAAGAGACCCAGTACTTC

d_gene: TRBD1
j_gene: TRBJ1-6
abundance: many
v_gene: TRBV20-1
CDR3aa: CSDSGQGTENYNSPLHF
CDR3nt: TGCAGTGACTCGGGACAGGGGACCGAGAACTATAATTCACCCCTCCACTTT

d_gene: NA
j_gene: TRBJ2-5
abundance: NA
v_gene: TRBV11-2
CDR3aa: CASSSRGGGGVTQYF
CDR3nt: TGTGCCAGCAGCTCTCGCGGGGGCGGGGGTGTGACCCAGTACTTC

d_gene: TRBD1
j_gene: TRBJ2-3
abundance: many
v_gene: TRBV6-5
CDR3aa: CASSETGTGGTDTQYF
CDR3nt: TGTGCCAGCAGTGAGACCGGGACAGGGGGCACAGATACGCAGTATTTT

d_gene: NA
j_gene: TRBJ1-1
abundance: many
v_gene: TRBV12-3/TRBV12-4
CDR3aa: CASSFTTTSEAFF
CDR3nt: TGTGCCAGCAGTTTCACGACGACCAGTGAAGCTTTCTTT